This T cell receptor beta chain was recorded in a study of breast tumors, draining lymph nodes, adjacent tissues. This clonotype qualifies as medium-sized. TCRdb re-called the multiplex PCR reads through MiXCR, storing one row per CDR3 protein. The repertoire holds more than 20,000 distinct CDR3 sequences, roughly 55% seen once, with roughly 13% in the top ten. The CDR3 has 16 residues. The germline CDR1 and CDR2 sequences are LGHNA and YSLEER. V was trimmed by 0 bases and J by 9 bases, leaving 15 bases between them. The receptor was isolated from a female donor with breast cancer. Some clones in this sample may be carry-over from other donors' samples. This rearrangement joins TRBV4-3 to TRBJ1-6, with a weak D call TRBD1 (5 bases). The sequenced sample consisted of breast tumor tissue. CDR3 in amino acids: CASSQDSRQRGSPLHF. CDR3 bases: TGCGCCAGCAGCCAAGATAGTCGGCAAAGGGGTTCACCCCTCCACTTT.